Each of the 26 T cell receptor beta chains below was sequenced from the same sample in a study of cytomegalovirus exposure and HLA in healthy donors. PCR employed 60 Vbeta and 13 Jbeta primers. Assay: immunoSEQ multiplex PCR; the TCRdb copy retains only in-frame clones and omits some. The sample consists of about 150,000 clones, around 79% of them appearing once. The sample comprised PBMCs. The receptors stem from a male donor in good health and CMV-seronegative.

This chain connects TRBV7-2 to TRBJ2-6, with TRBD2 matching over 12 bases. In germline, CDR1 is SGHTA, CDR2 FQGNSA. The CDR3 runs to 17 residues. The V segment lost 4 bases and the J segment 3 bases; nucleotides outside the gene matches: 4. CDR3 in DNA: TGTGCCAGCAGCTGGACTAGCGGGGTCGGTGGGGCCAACGTCCTGACTTTC. This gives the protein CASSWTSGVGGANVLTF.

This clone was observed a handful of times. The junction differs from germline at one of its ends, possibly a read error. The chain uses TRBV5-1 and TRBJ2-4, with TRBD2 matching over 9 bases. The germline V gene encodes CDR1 SGHRS and CDR2 YFSETQ. This CDR3 comprises 14 residues. CDR3 in amino acids: CASSLGLAENSQYF. CDR3 bases: TGCGCCAGCAGCTTGGGACTAGCGGAAAACAGTCAGTACTTC.

This clone was observed a single time. The chain employs TRBV18 and TRBJ1-1; D is ambiguous. The CDR3 length is 13 residues. Germline CDR1 and CDR2: KGHSH and LQKENI. V was cut by 2 bases and J by 3 bases, with 7 bases left in between. The CDR3 DNA is TGTGCCAGCTCACCAAATATAGACACTGAAGCTTTCTTT. Translating it yields CASSPNIDTEAFF.

The chain combines TRBV4-2 with TRBJ1-6; D remains unclear. V gave up 4 bases and J gave up 5 bases, with 9 bases separating them. The CDR3 has 14 residues. Germline CDR1 is LGHNA and CDR2 is YNFKEQ. CDR3: CASSPRRDNSPLHF. The CDR3 DNA follows: TGTGCCAGCAGCCCCAGGAGGGATAATTCACCCCTCCACTTT.

This sequence joins TRBV4-2 and TRBJ2-3, with 11 positions matching TRBD2. CDR1 and CDR2 from the germline V gene are LGHNA and YNFKEQ. The CDR3 contains 16 residues. After removal of 3 bases from V and 3 bases from J, the junction contained 5 bases not matched to a gene. The CDR3 reads CASSQVRLAGTDTQYF. Written as DNA, the CDR3 is TGTGCCAGCAGCCAGGTACGACTAGCGGGAACAGATACGCAGTATTTT.

This rearrangement joins TRBV7-6 to TRBJ2-2, with D possibly TRBD1 on 6 matching bases. V was shortened by 0 bases and J by 6 bases, with 14 bases between the two germline ends. CDR1 and CDR2 (germline): SGHVS, FNYEAQ. This CDR3 contains 16 residues. Here the CDR3 reads CASSLAQRAGAGELFF. DNA of the CDR3: TGTGCCAGCAGCTTAGCGCAGAGGGCAGGGGCCGGGGAGCTGTTTTTT.

DNA of the CDR3: TGCGCCAGCAGTGCGTGGGGGGACGAGCAGTACTTC. Its translation is CASSAWGDEQYF. The chain couples TRBV10-2 to TRBJ2-5; tentatively, D is TRBD2 (6 bases). The assigned J gene may be wrong: the sequence end matches TRBJ2-7 better. The length of the CDR3 is 12 residues. CDR1 and CDR2 (germline): WSHSY, SAAADI.

This chain connects TRBV11-3 to TRBJ2-4, with D perhaps TRBD1 (5 bases). Germline lookup yields CDR1 SGHNT and CDR2 YENEEA. This CDR3 is 13 amino acids long. V lost 1 base and J 5 bases, leaving 6 bases between the germline ends. In DNA form, the CDR3 reads TGTGCCAGCAGCTTAGGCAGGGAAAACATTCAGTACTTC. This translates into CASSLGRENIQYF. The whole variable domain, filled in from reference TRBV11-3 and TRBJ2-4, reads EAGVVQSPRYKIIEKKQPVAFWCNPISGHNTLYWYLQNLGQGPELLIRYENEEAVDDSQLPKDRFSAERLKGVDSTLKIQPAELGDSAVYLCASSLGRENIQYFGAGTRLSVL.

This clone was observed a handful of times. The chain carries TRBV5-1 and TRBJ2-1; 10 bases are a match to TRBD2. This CDR3 spans 16 amino acids. Losses at the gene ends were 2 bases for V and 5 bases for J; bases not matched to a gene: 7. CDR1 is SGHRS and CDR2 is YFSETQ in the germline V gene. CDR3 amino acids: CASSFRRSGRDNEQFF. The CDR3 DNA sequence: TGCGCCAGCAGCTTCCGTAGGAGCGGGAGGGACAATGAGCAGTTCTTC.

This sequence joins TRBV12-5 and TRBJ2-7; TRBD1 is a possible D gene (5 bases). This CDR3 spans 12 amino acids. V was cut by 3 bases and J by 5 bases, with 8 bases left in between. CDR1 and CDR2 (germline): LGHNT, FRNRAP. The CDR3 DNA reads TGTGCTAGTGGTTTTCAGGGCAACGAGCAGTACTTC. Translating gives CASGFQGNEQYF.

About this clone itself: One end of the junction does not line up with germline, which may come from a read error. Other DNA variants within this sample encode the same CDR3. V is TRBV5-1 and J is TRBJ2-7; tentative D call: TRBD1 (6 bases). CDR3 length: 15 residues. In germline, CDR1 is SGHRS, CDR2 YFSETQ. Here the CDR3 reads CASSLGQQLTGEQYF. The CDR3 nucleotides read TGTGCCAGCAGCCTAGGACAGCAGCTTACGGGCGAGCAGTACTTC. Filled out from reference TRBV5-1 and TRBJ2-7, the complete variable domain reads KAGVTQTPRYLIKTRGQQVTLSCSPISGHRSVSWYQQTPGQGLQFLFEYFSETQRNKGNFPGRFSGRQFSNSRSEMNVSTLELGDSALYLCASSLGQQLTGEQYFGPGTRLTVT.

The DNA for the CDR3 is TGTGCCAGCAGCTTATACAGCAATAGCAATCAGCCCCAGCATTTT. As protein: CASSLYSNSNQPQHF. The chain recombines TRBV7-2 with TRBJ1-5; D remains unclear. This CDR3 has 15 residues. The V and J ends lost 2 bases and 0 bases respectively, with 8 bases between them. Germline values: CDR1 SGHTA, CDR2 FQGNSA.

This clone was seen only once. This chain connects TRBV27 to TRBJ2-2; D not resolved. V lost 6 bases to trimming and J lost 2 bases, with 10 bases between them. CDR1 and CDR2 (germline): MNHEY, SMNVEV (reference sequence). The CDR3 is 14 amino acids. In DNA form, the CDR3 reads TGTGCCAGCAGCCCGACACCTAACACCGGGGAGCTGTTTTTT. Translation gives CASSPTPNTGELFF.

The chain couples TRBV4-1 to TRBJ2-5; 12 bases align to TRBD2. Looked up from germline, CDR1 is MGHRA and CDR2 is YSYEKL. J gave up 2 bases and V 1 base, and 8 bases lay outside the gene matches. The CDR3 contains 18 residues. The CDR3 reads CASSQGKLAGGGQETQYF. The CDR3 DNA is TGCGCCAGCAGCCAAGGAAAACTAGCGGGAGGAGGGCAAGAGACCCAGTACTTC.

The J gene is TRBJ1-5, the V gene TRBV10-2, with no clear D. Trimming took off 2 bases at V and 3 bases at J, with 5 bases between the two ends. CDR3 length: 13 residues. Germline CDR1 WSHSY, CDR2 SAAADI. CDR3: CASSEPSNQPQHF. The CDR3 nucleotides read TGCGCCAGCAGTGAGCCCTCCAATCAGCCCCAGCATTTT.

The CDR3 is CASSFRGGSNEQFF. As DNA, the CDR3 is TGTGCCAGCAGCTTCCGTGGCGGGAGCAATGAGCAGTTCTTC. The chain is built from TRBV7-6 and TRBJ2-1; TRBD2 matches 7 bases. V lost 3 bases and J lost 6; bases outside the gene matches: 5. The CDR3 loop spans 14 amino acids. Germline loops: CDR1 SGHVS, CDR2 FNYEAQ.

The rearrangement uses TRBV7-9 and TRBJ2-5; tentatively, D is TRBD1 (6 bases). Germline V gene data show CDR1 as SEHNR and CDR2 as FQNEAQ (reference sequence). V gave up 3 bases and J gave up 1 base, with 12 bases separating them. The CDR3 is 15 amino acids. The CDR3 is CASSFNIQGQETQYF. The CDR3, as DNA: TGTGCCAGCAGCTTTAATATACAGGGCCAAGAGACCCAGTACTTC.

The chain couples TRBV30 to TRBJ2-2; no clear D gene. Trimming pared 4 bases from V and 5 bases from J, leaving 11 bases between. The CDR3 is 13 amino acids. The V gene's germline CDR1 is GTSNPN and CDR2 SVGIG (reference sequence). The CDR3 region is CAWTILSTGELFF. The CDR3 DNA reads as TGTGCCTGGACTATCTTGAGTACCGGGGAGCTGTTTTTT.

This clone came up a few times. This chain connects TRBV12-5 to TRBJ2-1; unclear D gene. V was shortened by 3 bases and J by 4 bases, with 10 bases between the two germline ends. CDR1 is LGHNT, CDR2 FRNRAP, per germline. The CDR3 extends over 14 amino acids. As DNA, the CDR3 is TGTGCTAGTGGTTTAAGTTTAGAGTACAATGAGCAGTTCTTC. It yields the protein CASGLSLEYNEQFF.

CDR3 sequence reads: CASRATQGSYNEQFF. Written as DNA, the CDR3 is TGTGCCAGCAGAGCTACACAGGGTTCCTACAATGAGCAGTTCTTC. The chain is built from TRBV6-5 and TRBJ2-1; possibly TRBD1 for D (6 bases). The CDR3 sequence is 15 residues long. Trimming removed 6 bases from V and 1 base from J, with 13 bases in between. The V gene's germline CDR1 is MNHEY and CDR2 SVGAGI.

This chain uses TRBV5-4 with TRBJ1-1, with 9 bases aligning to TRBD1. CDR3 length: 15 residues. The V gene's germline CDR1 is SGHNT and CDR2 YYREEE (reference sequence). V was pared by 5 bases and J by 3 bases, with 8 bases of the junction left unmatched. This CDR3 reads CASRAPTGGHTEAFF. The CDR3, as DNA: TGTGCCAGCAGGGCTCCGACAGGGGGGCACACTGAAGCTTTCTTT.

V gene TRBV4-3 combines with J gene TRBJ1-5, with no clear D. The length of the CDR3 is 15 residues. Trimming left V 0 bases short and J 6 bases short, with 12 bases between. In germline, CDR1 is LGHNA, CDR2 YSLEER. DNA of the CDR3: TGCGCCAGCAGCCAAGATTCGTACGGGAGTCAGCCCCAGCATTTT. Encoded protein: CASSQDSYGSQPQHF.

The chain has TRBV11-2 and TRBJ2-1; D is unresolved. In germline, CDR1 is SGHAT, CDR2 FQNNGV. Trimming took 6 bases from V and 5 from J, leaving 11 bases between them. This CDR3 has 13 amino acids. The CDR3 spells CASRPVGHNEQFF. The CDR3, as DNA: TGTGCCAGCAGACCCGTGGGCCACAATGAGCAGTTCTTC.

The V gene is TRBV4-2, the J gene TRBJ1-2; 7 positions agree with TRBD1. The CDR3 is made up of 15 amino acids. J gave up 4 bases and V 2 bases, and 7 bases lay outside the gene matches. CDR1 is LGHNA and CDR2 is YNFKEQ in the germline V gene. CDR3 in amino acids: CASSQPDRPLYGYTF. DNA for the CDR3: TGTGCCAGCAGCCAACCGGACAGGCCCCTCTATGGCTACACCTTC.

This clone was observed a handful of times. One end of the junction fails to match germline, which may point to a read error. The chain recombines TRBV2 with TRBJ2-1, with a possible D match to TRBD1 (6 bases). The CDR3 totals 13 residues. The germline V gene has CDR1 SNHLY and CDR2 FYNNEI. The CDR3 protein is CASREDRHNEQFF. The DNA for the CDR3 is TGTGCCAGCAGGGAAGACAGGCACAATGAGCAGTTCTTC.

The V gene is TRBV6-1, the J gene TRBJ2-7; unclear D gene. The ends were cut back, 8 bases at V and 5 bases at J, with 10 bases in the middle. Germline V gives CDR1 MNHNS, CDR2 SASEGT. There are 11 residues in the CDR3. This chain's CDR3 is CASAGSHEQYF. CDR3 sequence (DNA): TGTGCCAGCGCCGGTTCCCACGAGCAGTACTTC.